This T cell receptor (beta chain) was observed in a study of beta chain features in type 1 diabetes. This clone was seen repeatedly, ten times or more. Germline-derived CDR1 and CDR2 are SEHNR and FQNEAQ (reference sequence). The CDR3 sequence is 13 residues long. V was pared by 11 bases and J by 1 base, with 14 bases between. Sequenced material consisted of expressed TCRB transcripts (all of the isolated RNA was reverse transcribed). The method was immunoSEQ multiplex PCR; TCRdb's version includes in-frame clones alone and lacks a portion of them. Here the sample spans about 200,000 clones, approximately 10% being singletons. Isolation of CD4+ naive, central memory, regulatory and stem cell-like memory cells was achieved by sorting via CD45RO/CCR7/CD25/CD127/CD95/CD27.

The receptor's source is a man aged 18-30 years in good health. Sequences were obtained from central memory CD4+ T cells from blood. This chain links TRBV7-9 with TRBJ2-5; D remains ambiguous. CDR3 bases: TGTGCCGGCCGAATCGGCAGCCAAGAGACCCAGTACTTC. It encodes CAGRIGSQETQYF.